These 22 T cell receptor beta chains were sequenced from one sample in a study of human T cells and chemical hapten exposure. Unfractionated whole blood was the source of the extracted total RNA. TCRdb used MiXCR to reprocess the 5' RACE reads, holding one entry per CDR3 protein. The sample lists 110,000 or so distinct CDR3 sequences; approximately 20% were seen once. These receptors were obtained from a human donor in good health.

This clonotype occurred a few times. The chain uses TRBV27 and TRBJ1-2, with D possibly being TRBD1 (6 bases). V was shortened by 2 bases and J by 9 bases, with 16 bases between the two germline ends. The CDR3 totals 14 residues. Looked up from germline, CDR1 is MNHEY and CDR2 is SMNVEV (reference sequence). CDR3 amino acids: CASSLAGAQGSYTF. CDR3 nucleotides: TGTGCCAGCAGTTTAGCGGGGGCCCAAGGGAGCTACACCTTC.

There are a few counts of this clonotype. DNA for the CDR3: TGTGCCAGCAGCTTAGCGCGAGGCAGGGCATGGACTAGCGGGACTCGCTACGAGCAGTACTTC. Translation: CASSLARGRAWTSGTRYEQYF. This rearrangement joins TRBV7-8 to TRBJ2-7; 12 bases fit TRBD2. Per the germline V gene, CDR1 is SGHVS and CDR2 is FQNEAQ. This CDR3 has 21 residues. V was clipped by 0 bases and J by 3 bases; unmatched bases: 18.

The rearrangement links TRBV29-1 to TRBJ2-4, with D maybe TRBD2 (5 bases). The ends were cut back, 3 bases at V and 2 bases at J, with 11 bases in the middle. Germline values: CDR1 SQVTM, CDR2 ANQGSEA. This CDR3 is 14 amino acids long. CDR3 coding DNA: TGCAGCGTTGACGGTGAGGGTACCAAAAACATTCAGTACTTC. It encodes CSVDGEGTKNIQYF.

This clonotype occurred a few times. The chain couples TRBV6-2 or TRBV6-3 to TRBJ2-3; TRBD1 matches 7 bases. Germline V gene data show CDR1 as MNHEY and CDR2 as SVGEGT. J was trimmed by 7 bases and V by 6 bases; bases with no gene match: 10. The CDR3 runs to 14 residues. The CDR3 loop reads CASSRDSPRYTQYF. DNA of the CDR3: TGTGCCAGCAGCCGGGACAGCCCCCGATATACGCAGTATTTT.

This clonotype has more than one count but fewer than ten. This chain connects TRBV5-4 to TRBJ1-1, with TRBD1 matching 8 bases. The ends lost 3 bases at V and 4 bases at J; junction bases unmatched: 8. In germline, CDR1 is SGHNT, CDR2 YYREEE (reference sequence). The CDR3 sequence is 15 residues long. The CDR3 reads CASSYPTGAITEAFF. As DNA, the CDR3 is TGTGCCAGCAGCTACCCGACAGGGGCGATCACTGAAGCTTTCTTT.

This clonotype came up a few times. A read error may account for a junction end that differs from germline. CDR3 amino acids: CASSLGQGRIQYF. The CDR3 DNA sequence: TGTGCTAGCAGCCTCGGACAGGGTCGGATCCAGTACTTC. This chain uses TRBV7-7 with TRBJ2-5; TRBD1 matches at 8 bases. There are 13 residues in the CDR3. Germline CDR1 reads SSHAT; CDR2 reads FNYEAQ (reference sequence).

This chain links TRBV20-1 with TRBJ1-1; 7 bases are a match to TRBD1. This CDR3 has 16 residues. Germline V gene lookup returns CDR1 DFQATT and CDR2 SNEGSKA (reference sequence). V shed 3 bases and J 1 base; nucleotides not matched to a gene: 11. The DNA of the CDR3 is TGCAGTGCTAGGGCCCTGGGCAGGGGGAAGAACACTGAAGCTTTCTTT. This gives the protein CSARALGRGKNTEAFF.

The rearrangement uses TRBV20-1 and TRBJ1-5; 9 bases are shared with TRBD1. V shed 3 bases, J shed 7 bases, and the junction held 16 bases outside the gene matches. The CDR3 length is 17 residues. Looked up from germline, CDR1 is DFQATT and CDR2 is SNEGSKA (reference sequence). The CDR3 here is CSASAYFRDRVRQPQHF. CDR3 nucleotides: TGCAGTGCTAGTGCCTATTTCCGGGACAGGGTAAGACAGCCCCAGCATTTT.

This clonotype was seen only a few times. The chain recombines TRBV11-2 with TRBJ1-4, with D perhaps matching TRBD1 (5 bases). Germline V lookup: CDR1 SGHAT, CDR2 FQNNGV. The V end lost 5 bases, the J end lost 10 bases, and 17 bases lay between the germline ends. The CDR3 length is 14 residues. The CDR3 nucleotides read TGTGCCAGCAGCCTCCTAATGGGGCCCCGAAAACTGTTTTTT. Translating it yields CASSLLMGPRKLFF.

This clonotype was counted at least ten times. This chain connects TRBV7-9 to TRBJ1-1, with D unclear. Germline V gene data show CDR1 as SEHNR and CDR2 as FQNEAQ (reference sequence). The CDR3 sequence is 14 residues long. Trimming took off 0 bases at V and 0 bases at J, with 5 bases between the two ends. The CDR3 DNA reads as TGTGCCAGCAGCTTAGCGACACTGAACACTGAAGCTTTCTTT. It encodes CASSLATLNTEAFF.

The chain recombines TRBV25-1 with TRBJ1-2; D not certain. The CDR3 covers 14 residues. The germline gives CDR1 MGHDK, CDR2 SYGVNS. Between the trimmed V and J ends, which lost 4 bases and 4 bases, there was a span of 13 bases. The CDR3 protein is CASSGPGRVYGYTF. The CDR3 DNA reads TGTGCCAGCAGTGGGCCCGGTAGGGTCTATGGCTACACCTTC.

This clonotype was observed a few times. The V and J genes are TRBV4-1 and TRBJ2-4, with D perhaps matching TRBD1 (6 bases). The CDR3 contains 16 residues. The ends were cut back, 1 base at V and 4 bases at J, with 14 bases in the middle. Germline lookup yields CDR1 MGHRA and CDR2 YSYEKL. For the CDR3, the DNA is TGCGCCAGCAGCCAAGGCCTCCGGACAGAAAAAAACATTCAGTACTTC. Its translation: CASSQGLRTEKNIQYF.

This clonotype came up many times. The chain recombines TRBV29-1 with TRBJ1-2, with TRBD1 matching 7 bases. V shed 4 bases and J 1 base; nucleotides not matched to a gene: 3. The germline CDR1 and CDR2 sequences are SQVTM and ANQGSEA. The CDR3 covers 13 residues. The CDR3: CSVGDSVNYGYTF. The CDR3 DNA sequence: TGCAGCGTTGGGGACAGCGTTAACTATGGCTACACCTTC.

The V and J genes are TRBV5-1 and TRBJ1-1, with TRBD1 as a possible D gene (6 bases). In germline, CDR1 is SGHRS, CDR2 YFSETQ. Trimming took off 5 bases at V and 3 bases at J, with 14 bases between the two ends. CDR3 size: 14 residues. In DNA, the CDR3 is TGCGCCAGCAGAAACAGGGACGGCTACACTGAAGCTTTCTTT. This sequence encodes CASRNRDGYTEAFF.

This clonotype was seen a handful of times. The chain couples TRBV28 to TRBJ1-2, with D uncertain. The CDR3 length is 15 residues. The V end was cut by 3 bases, the J end by 7 bases, with 18 bases between. Germline V gene sequence: CDR1 MDHEN, CDR2 SYDVKM. The CDR3 DNA reads TGTGCCAGCAGTTTGGTGGCGTCCCCTGTAGGTGGCTACACCTTC. This encodes CASSLVASPVGGYTF.

The rearrangement links TRBV5-1 to TRBJ2-1; a possible D gene is TRBD2 (5 bases). V was pared by 3 bases and J by 7 bases, with 8 bases between. Germline values: CDR1 SGHRS, CDR2 YFSETQ. CDR3 length equals 12 residues. CDR3 in DNA: TGCGCCAGCAGCTCACTAGGGAATGAGCAGTTCTTC. Its translation: CASSSLGNEQFF.

The chain has TRBV28 and TRBJ1-1; 10 nucleotides match TRBD1. V dropped 2 bases and J dropped 7; count of bases not matched to a gene: 16. The germline V gene has CDR1 MDHEN and CDR2 SYDVKM. This CDR3 region has 18 residues. CDR3: CASSLDRGRDLSDIEAFF. DNA for the CDR3: TGTGCCAGCAGTTTAGACAGGGGGCGTGATCTCTCGGACATTGAAGCTTTCTTT.

This clonotype appeared a few times. The CDR3 reads CASSPMGGAGNQPQHF. The CDR3, as DNA: TGTGCCAGCAGTCCCATGGGGGGGGCTGGCAATCAGCCCCAGCATTTT. The gene calls are TRBV27 and TRBJ1-5, with D maybe TRBD1 (6 bases). The germline V and J ends were trimmed by 5 bases and 2 bases, with 16 bases remaining between them. The length of the CDR3 is 16 residues. Germline-derived CDR1 and CDR2 are MNHEY and SMNVEV (reference sequence).

This chain uses TRBV12-3 or TRBV12-4 with TRBJ2-2, with no clear D. V gave up 6 bases and J gave up 13 bases, with 15 bases separating them. The CDR3 covers 12 residues. The chain's CDR3 is CASSASEFRLFF. CDR3 nucleotides: TGTGCCAGCAGCGCGAGTGAGTTCCGGCTGTTTTTT.

The chain links TRBV5-1 to TRBJ1-1, with a possible D match to TRBD1 (6 bases). CDR1 and CDR2 (germline): SGHRS, YFSETQ. The CDR3 runs to 14 residues. Trimming left V 5 bases short and J 7 bases short, with 18 bases between. CDR3 in DNA: TGCGCCAGCAGAAGGGAACAGGGAGCGATTGAAGCTTTCTTT. Its protein is CASRREQGAIEAFF.

V is TRBV6-6 and J is TRBJ2-3; 11 positions agree with TRBD2. Germline CDR1 reads MNHNY; CDR2 reads SVGAGI (reference sequence). The CDR3 spans 15 residues. The ends lost 7 bases at V and 3 bases at J; junction bases unmatched: 6. Here the CDR3 reads CASKPLAGGTDTQYF. The CDR3 DNA reads TGTGCCAGCAAGCCCCTAGCGGGAGGTACAGATACGCAGTATTTT.

The chain joins TRBV5-5 to TRBJ1-4; the D is unclear. CDR3 length: 12 amino acids. The germline V gene encodes CDR1 SGHKS and CDR2 YYEKEE (reference sequence). The V gene lost 1 base and the J gene lost 6 bases, with 4 bases spanning the gap. The CDR3 here is CASSLRYEKLFF. The DNA of the CDR3 is TGTGCCAGCAGCTTGCGGTATGAAAAACTGTTTTTT.